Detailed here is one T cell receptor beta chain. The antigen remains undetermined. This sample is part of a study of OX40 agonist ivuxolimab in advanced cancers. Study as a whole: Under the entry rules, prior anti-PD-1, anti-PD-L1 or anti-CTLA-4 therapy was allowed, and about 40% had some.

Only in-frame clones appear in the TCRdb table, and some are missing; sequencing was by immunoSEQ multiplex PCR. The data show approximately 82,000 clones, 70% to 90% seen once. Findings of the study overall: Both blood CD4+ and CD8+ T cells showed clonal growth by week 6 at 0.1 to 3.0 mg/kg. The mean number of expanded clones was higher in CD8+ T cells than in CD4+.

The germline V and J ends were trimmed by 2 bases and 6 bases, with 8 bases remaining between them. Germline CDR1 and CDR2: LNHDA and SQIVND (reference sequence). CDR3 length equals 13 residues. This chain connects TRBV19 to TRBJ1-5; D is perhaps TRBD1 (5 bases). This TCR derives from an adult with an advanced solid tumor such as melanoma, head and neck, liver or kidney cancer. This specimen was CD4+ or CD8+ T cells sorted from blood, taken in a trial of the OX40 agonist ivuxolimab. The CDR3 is CASSIRGSQPQHF. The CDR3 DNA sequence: TGTGCCAGTAGTATACGGGGGAGTCAGCCCCAGCATTTT.